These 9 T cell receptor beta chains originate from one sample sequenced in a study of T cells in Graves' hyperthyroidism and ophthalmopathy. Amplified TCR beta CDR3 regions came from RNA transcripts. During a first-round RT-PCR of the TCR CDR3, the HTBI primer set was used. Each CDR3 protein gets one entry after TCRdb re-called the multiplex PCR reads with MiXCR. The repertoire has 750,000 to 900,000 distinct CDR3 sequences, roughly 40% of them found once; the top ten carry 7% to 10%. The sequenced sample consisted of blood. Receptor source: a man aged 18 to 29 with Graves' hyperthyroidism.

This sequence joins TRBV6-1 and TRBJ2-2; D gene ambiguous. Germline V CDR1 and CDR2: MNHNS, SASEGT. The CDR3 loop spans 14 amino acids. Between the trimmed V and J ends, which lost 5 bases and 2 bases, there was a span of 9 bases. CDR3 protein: CASSYHRNTGELFF. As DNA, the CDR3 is TGTGCCAGCAGTTACCACCGAAACACCGGGGAGCTGTTTTTT.

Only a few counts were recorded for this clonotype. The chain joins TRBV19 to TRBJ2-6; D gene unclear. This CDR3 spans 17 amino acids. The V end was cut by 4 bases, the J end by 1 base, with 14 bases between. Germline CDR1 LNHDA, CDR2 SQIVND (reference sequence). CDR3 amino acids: CASSTSRFGSGANVLTF. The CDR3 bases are TGTGCCAGTAGTACCTCCCGATTCGGGTCTGGGGCCAACGTCCTGACTTTC. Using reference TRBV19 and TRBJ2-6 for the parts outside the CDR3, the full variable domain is DGGITQSPKYLFRKEGQNVTLSCEQNLNHDAMYWYRQDPGQGLRLIYYSQIVNDFQKGDIAEGYSVSREKKESFPLTVTSAQKNPTAFYLCASSTSRFGSGANVLTFGAGSRLTVL.

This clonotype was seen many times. The chain's CDR3 is CASSTGTVDYGYTF. The CDR3 nucleotides read TGTGCCAGTAGCACCGGGACGGTGGATTATGGCTACACCTTC. The chain combines TRBV19 with TRBJ1-2; perhaps TRBD1 as D (5 bases). CDR1 is LNHDA, CDR2 SQIVND, per germline (reference sequence). Trimming cost V 6 bases and J 5 bases, with 16 bases left between them. There are 14 residues in the CDR3.

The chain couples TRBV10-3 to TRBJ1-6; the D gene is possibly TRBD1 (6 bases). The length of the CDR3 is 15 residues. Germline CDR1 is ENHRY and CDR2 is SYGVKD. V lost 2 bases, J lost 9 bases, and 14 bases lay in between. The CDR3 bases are TGTGCCATCAGTGAGAGTACAGGGAACACTTCACCCCTCCACTTT. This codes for CAISESTGNTSPLHF.

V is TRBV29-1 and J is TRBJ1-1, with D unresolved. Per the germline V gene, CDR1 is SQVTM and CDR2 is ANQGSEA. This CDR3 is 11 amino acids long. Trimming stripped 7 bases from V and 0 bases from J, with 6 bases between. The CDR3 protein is CSAWMNTEAFF. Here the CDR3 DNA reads TGCAGCGCATGGATGAACACTGAAGCTTTCTTT.

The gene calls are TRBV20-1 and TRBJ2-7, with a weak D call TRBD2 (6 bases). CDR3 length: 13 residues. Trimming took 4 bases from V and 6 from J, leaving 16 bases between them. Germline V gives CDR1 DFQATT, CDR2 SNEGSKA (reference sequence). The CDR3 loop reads CSATGERVREQYF. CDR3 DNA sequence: TGCAGTGCTACCGGGGAGCGGGTTCGCGAGCAGTACTTC.

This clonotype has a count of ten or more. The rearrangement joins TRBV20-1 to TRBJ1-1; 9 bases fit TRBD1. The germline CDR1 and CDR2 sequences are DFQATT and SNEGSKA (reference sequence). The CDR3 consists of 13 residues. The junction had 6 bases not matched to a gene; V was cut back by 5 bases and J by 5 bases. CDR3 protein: CSAPGQGRTEAFF. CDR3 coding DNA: TGCAGTGCTCCGGGACAGGGACGGACTGAAGCTTTCTTT.

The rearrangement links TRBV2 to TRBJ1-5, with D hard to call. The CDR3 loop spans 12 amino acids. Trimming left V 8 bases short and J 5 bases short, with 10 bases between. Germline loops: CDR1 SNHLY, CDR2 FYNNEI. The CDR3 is CASLWEHQPQHF. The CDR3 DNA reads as TGTGCCAGCTTATGGGAACATCAGCCCCAGCATTTT.

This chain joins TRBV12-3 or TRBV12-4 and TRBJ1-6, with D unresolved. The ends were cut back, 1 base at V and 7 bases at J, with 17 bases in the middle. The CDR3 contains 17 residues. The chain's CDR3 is CASSLVEGRGGNSPLHF. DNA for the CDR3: TGTGCCAGCAGTTTAGTAGAAGGTCGAGGCGGGAATTCACCCCTCCACTTT.